This T cell receptor (beta chain) was sequenced for a study of shared clonotypes between healthy human individuals. As for the study in general: Three plates each covered CD4 naive and memory; CD8 naive two, CD8 memory one.

Broader study findings: Tissue TCR repertoires likely differ from these blood-only repertoires.

The CDR3 is made up of 15 amino acids. Germline V CDR1 and CDR2: SGHAT, FQNNGV. Trimming stripped 5 bases from V and 0 bases from J, with 13 bases between. Nashville, Tennessee was home to all donors, who were Caucasian adults. Only in-frame clones appear in the TCRdb table, and some are missing; sequencing was by immunoSEQ multiplex PCR. This table holds 640,000 or so clones, about three quarters found once. As to this clone: Its antigen is undetermined.

The sequencing input was memory CD4+ T cells sorted from blood. Subset here: CD45RA-negative fraction. The TCR originated in a woman aged 30 to 39 in good health. This chain connects TRBV11-2 to TRBJ1-1; TRBD1 is a possible D gene (6 bases). The CDR3 loop is CASSKWTDMNTEAFF. As DNA, the CDR3 is TGTGCCAGCAGCAAATGGACAGATATGAACACTGAAGCTTTCTTT.